This is a list of T cell receptor beta chains from one sample in a study of CD8 T cell repertoires and HIV-1 epitope variants. Their antigens are not known. Profiled with immunoSEQ multiplex PCR; TCRdb holds only in-frame clones, not every one. The sample records about 5,000 clones, 65% to 70% being singletons. Sequencing was performed on cultured CD8+ T cells derived from PBMCs. These receptors all stem from a male donor with HIV. Both conserved end residues are part of each CDR3. The D gene is left open where the match is weak. A row's size may be missing; if present it is once, few, many or a size class.

CDR3 DNA	CDR3 protein	clone size	D gene	CDR3 length	V gene	J gene
TGTGCCAGCAGCTTAGAGTCCGGGGGGGTGGACGAAAAACTGTTTTTT	CASSLESGGVDEKLFF	NA	NA	16	TRBV7-2	TRBJ1-4
TGTGCCAGCAGAGACAGGGTTGGGGAGCTGTTTTTT	CASRDRVGELFF	NA	TRBD1	12	TRBV14	TRBJ2-2
TGCAGCGTTGTCACACATTCGGACACTGAGGCTTTCTTT	CSVVTHSDTEAFF	NA	NA	13	TRBV29-1	TRBJ1-1
TGTGCCAGCAGCTTGGGGGACTACGAGCAGTACTTC	CASSLGDYEQYF	NA	NA	12	TRBV5-5	TRBJ2-7
TGTGCCAGCAAAATAGGGGACAGCGCTACCTACGAGCAGTACTTC	CASKIGDSATYEQYF	NA	TRBD1	15	TRBV28	TRBJ2-7
TGTGCCAGCAGCTCCAGACCGAATGAGCAGTTCTTC	CASSSRPNEQFF	NA	NA	12	TRBV5-6	TRBJ2-1
TGTGCCAGCAGCCCCACTAGCGGGAAAGATACAAATACGCAGTATTTT	CASSPTSGKDTNTQYF	NA	TRBD2	16	TRBV5-8	TRBJ2-3
TGTGCCATCAGTGAATTCACAGATTACAACACCTACGAGCAGTACTTC	CAISEFTDYNTYEQYF	NA	NA	16	TRBV10-3	TRBJ2-7
TGTGCCATCAGTGGCGAGGGCCGAGGCTACGAGCAGTACTTC	CAISGEGRGYEQYF	NA	NA	14	TRBV10-3	TRBJ2-7
TGTGCCAGCTCAGACAGGGGGCGGGGCACAGATACGCAGTATTTT	CASSDRGRGTDTQYF	NA	TRBD1	15	TRBV18	TRBJ2-3
TGTGCCAGCAGCGCGTCAGGGGGCTCGGGGACTGAAGCTTTCTTT	CASSASGGSGTEAFF	NA	TRBD1	15	TRBV9	TRBJ1-1
TGTGCCAGCAGTGAGGGGGGGACATTGAATGAGCAGTTCTTC	CASSEGGTLNEQFF	NA	NA	14	TRBV27	TRBJ2-1
TGTGCCAGCAGACCCGGGACAGGGTGGCAAGAGACCCAGTACTTC	CASRPGTGWQETQYF	NA	TRBD1	15	TRBV7-6	TRBJ2-5
TGTGCCATCACTTTGGACGGAAACACTGAAGCTTTCTTT	CAITLDGNTEAFF	few	NA	13	TRBV10-3	TRBJ1-1
TGTGCCAGCAGCCACGGGACAGATCCACTCGGCTACACCTTC	CASSHGTDPLGYTF	NA	TRBD1	14	TRBV11-2	TRBJ1-2
TGTGCCAGCAGTTTAGAACAGGCATATCAGCCCCAGCATTTT	CASSLEQAYQPQHF	NA	NA	14	TRBV28	TRBJ1-5
TGTGCCAGCAGTCCGACGGCGAGCTCCTACGAGCAGTACTTC	CASSPTASSYEQYF	once	NA	14	TRBV27	TRBJ2-7
TGTGCCAGCAGCTTAGAGGGCAGGAACACTGAAGCTTTCTTT	CASSLEGRNTEAFF	NA	NA	14	TRBV7-9	TRBJ1-1
TGTGCCAGCAGCTTAGAGACAGGAACCCCCGGGGAGCTGTTTTTT	CASSLETGTPGELFF	NA	NA	15	TRBV7-9	TRBJ2-2
TGTGCCAGCTCTGGCCCTGGGACTGTCCAGACCCAGTACTTC	CASSGPGTVQTQYF	once	NA	14	TRBV5-8	TRBJ2-5
TGCAGCGTTCAGGGATCCTACGAGCAGTACTTC	CSVQGSYEQYF	few	NA	11	TRBV29-1	TRBJ2-7
TGTGCCAGCAGCTTGTCAGCTAGCGGGGGGTCCGATACGCAGTATTTT	CASSLSASGGSDTQYF	NA	TRBD2	16	TRBV7-6	TRBJ2-3
TGTGCCAGCAGTTTATCGGGCGGGAGCGGCGACGAGCAGTACTTC	CASSLSGGSGDEQYF	NA	TRBD2	15	TRBV27	TRBJ2-7